This T cell receptor (beta chain) stems from a study of blood T cell repertoires in COVID-19. Overall study: The United States, Italy and Spain were the sources of the acute and convalescent COVID-19 samples. The analysed material was cDNA or gDNA that came from T cells, B-cell-depleted T cells, or PBMCs.

In germline, CDR1 is LGHDT, CDR2 YNNKEL (reference sequence). The V end lost 1 base, the J end lost 7 bases, and 14 bases lay between the germline ends. This CDR3 region has 15 residues. Enrollment of patients from Seattle took place during active infection, with longitudinal follow-up. TCRdb's table, derived via immunoSEQ multiplex PCR, lists solely in-frame clones and lacks some. The table has roughly 150,000 clones, roughly 84% seen once. This clone was counted only a few times. This sequence originates from a woman in her forties or fifties with COVID-19, enrolled during active disease. The sequenced sample was peripheral blood. V and J are TRBV3-1 (or the pseudogene TRBV3-2) and TRBJ1-5; D perhaps matches TRBD1 (5 bases). The CDR3, as DNA: TGTGCCAGCAGCCAAGGTAGGCAGGGAAGCCAGCCCCAGCATTTT. It is translated as CASSQGRQGSQPQHF.